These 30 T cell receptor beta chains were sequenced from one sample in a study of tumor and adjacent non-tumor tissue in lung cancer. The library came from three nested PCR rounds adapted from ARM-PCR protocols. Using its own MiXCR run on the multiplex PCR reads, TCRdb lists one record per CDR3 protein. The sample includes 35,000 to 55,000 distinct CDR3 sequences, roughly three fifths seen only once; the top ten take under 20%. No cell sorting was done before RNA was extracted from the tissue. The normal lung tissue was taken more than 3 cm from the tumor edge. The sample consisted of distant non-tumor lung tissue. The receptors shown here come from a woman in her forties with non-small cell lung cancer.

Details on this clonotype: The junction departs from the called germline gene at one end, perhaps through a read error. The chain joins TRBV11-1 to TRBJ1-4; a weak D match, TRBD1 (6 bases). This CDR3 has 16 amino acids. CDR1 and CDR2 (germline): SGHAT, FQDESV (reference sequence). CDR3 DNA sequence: TGTGACAGCAACTTAGATTACGAGACAGGAACCGAAAAACTGTTTTTT. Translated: CDSNLDYETGTEKLFF.

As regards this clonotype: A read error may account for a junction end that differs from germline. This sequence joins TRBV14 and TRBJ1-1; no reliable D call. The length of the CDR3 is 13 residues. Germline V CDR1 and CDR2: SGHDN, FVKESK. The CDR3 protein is CASSQGLNTEAIF. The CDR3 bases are TGTGCCAGCAGCCAGGGCTTGAACACTGAAGCTATCTTT.

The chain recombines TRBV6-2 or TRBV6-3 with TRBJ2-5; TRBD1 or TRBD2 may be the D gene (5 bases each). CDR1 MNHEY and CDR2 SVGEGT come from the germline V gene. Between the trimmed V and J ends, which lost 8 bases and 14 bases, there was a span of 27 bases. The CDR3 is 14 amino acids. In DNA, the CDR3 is TGTGCCAGCTCGAGGGGAACCGACCTGGAGACCCGATACTTC. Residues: CASSRGTDLETRYF.

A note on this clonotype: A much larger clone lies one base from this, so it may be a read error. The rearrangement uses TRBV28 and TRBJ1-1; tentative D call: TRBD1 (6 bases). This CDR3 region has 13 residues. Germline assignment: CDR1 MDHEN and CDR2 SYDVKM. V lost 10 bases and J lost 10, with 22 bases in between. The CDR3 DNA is TGTGCCATCACACCACTTCGAGGGGGGCGAGCTTTCTTT. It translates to CAITPLRGGRAFF.

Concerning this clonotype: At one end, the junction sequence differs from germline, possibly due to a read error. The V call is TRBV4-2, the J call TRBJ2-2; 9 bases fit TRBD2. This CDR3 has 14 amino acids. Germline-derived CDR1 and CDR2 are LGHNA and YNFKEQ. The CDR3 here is CPSRSGGNTGELFF. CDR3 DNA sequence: TGCCCCAGCAGGAGCGGGGGGAACACCGGGGAGCTGTTTTTC.

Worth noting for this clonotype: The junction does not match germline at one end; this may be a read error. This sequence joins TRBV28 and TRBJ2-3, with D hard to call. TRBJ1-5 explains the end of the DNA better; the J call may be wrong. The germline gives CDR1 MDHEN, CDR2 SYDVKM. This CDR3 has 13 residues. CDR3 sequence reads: CACSAASADTQHF. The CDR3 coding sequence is TGTGCCTGCAGTGCTGCGAGCGCAGATACGCAGCATTTT.

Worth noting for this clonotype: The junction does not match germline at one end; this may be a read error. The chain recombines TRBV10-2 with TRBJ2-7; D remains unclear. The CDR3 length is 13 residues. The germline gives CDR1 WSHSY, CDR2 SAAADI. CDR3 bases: TGCGCCAGCAGTGAACATGGCATCCACGAGCAGTATTTC. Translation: CASSEHGIHEQYF.

The CDR3 here is CSEKRQGYTEAFF. Written as DNA, the CDR3 is TGCAGTGAGAAGCGACAGGGGTATACTGAAGCTTTCTTT. The chain uses TRBV20-1 and TRBJ1-1, with 8 bases lining up with TRBD1. J lost 5 bases, V lost 7 bases, and 9 bases had no gene match. The CDR3 runs to 13 residues. The V gene's germline CDR1 is DFQATT and CDR2 SNEGSKA (reference sequence).

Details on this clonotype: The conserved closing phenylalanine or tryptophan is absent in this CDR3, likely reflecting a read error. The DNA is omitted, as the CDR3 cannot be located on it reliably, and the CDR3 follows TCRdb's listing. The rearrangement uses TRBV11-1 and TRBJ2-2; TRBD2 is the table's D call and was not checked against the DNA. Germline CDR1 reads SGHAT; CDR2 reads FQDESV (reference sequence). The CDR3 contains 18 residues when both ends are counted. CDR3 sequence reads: CASSPGSMGLALTGEPLI.

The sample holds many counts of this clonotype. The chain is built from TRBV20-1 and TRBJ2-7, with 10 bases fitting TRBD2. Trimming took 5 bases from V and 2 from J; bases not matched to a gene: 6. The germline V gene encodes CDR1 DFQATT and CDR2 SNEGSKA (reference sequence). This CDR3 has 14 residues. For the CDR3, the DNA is TGCAGTGCTGCCCCAAGCGGGAGGGCCTACGAGCAGTACTTC. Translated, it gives CSAAPSGRAYEQYF.

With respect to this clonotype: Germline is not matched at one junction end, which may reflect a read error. For the CDR3, the DNA is TGTGTCAGCAGCCAGAGATCGAGGCTAGCGGGAGTTGACGAACAGTACTTC. Protein product: CVSSQRSRLAGVDEQYF. The chain employs TRBV14 and TRBJ2-7, with 10 bases aligning to TRBD2. The CDR3 runs to 17 residues. The germline CDR1 and CDR2 sequences are SGHDN and FVKESK.

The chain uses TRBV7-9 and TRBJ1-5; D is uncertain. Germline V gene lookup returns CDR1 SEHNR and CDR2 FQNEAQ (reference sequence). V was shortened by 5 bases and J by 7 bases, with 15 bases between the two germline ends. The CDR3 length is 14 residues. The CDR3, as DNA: TGTGCCAGCAGCCCAGAACATGGAGAGCAGCCCCAGCATTTT. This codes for CASSPEHGEQPQHF.

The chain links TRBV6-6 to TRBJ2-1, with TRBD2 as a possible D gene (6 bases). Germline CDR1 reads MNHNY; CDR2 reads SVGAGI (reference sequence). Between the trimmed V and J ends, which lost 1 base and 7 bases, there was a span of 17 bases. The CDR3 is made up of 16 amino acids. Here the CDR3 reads CASSYYGLASENEQFF. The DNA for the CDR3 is TGTGCCAGCAGTTACTATGGGCTAGCGTCGGAAAATGAGCAGTTCTTC.

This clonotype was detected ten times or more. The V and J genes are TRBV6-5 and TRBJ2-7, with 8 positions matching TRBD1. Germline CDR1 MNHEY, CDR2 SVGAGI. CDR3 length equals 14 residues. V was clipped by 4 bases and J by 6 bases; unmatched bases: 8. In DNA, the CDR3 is TGTGCCAGCAGTTCCGTTATCACAGGGGGCGAGCAGTACTTC. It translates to CASSSVITGGEQYF.

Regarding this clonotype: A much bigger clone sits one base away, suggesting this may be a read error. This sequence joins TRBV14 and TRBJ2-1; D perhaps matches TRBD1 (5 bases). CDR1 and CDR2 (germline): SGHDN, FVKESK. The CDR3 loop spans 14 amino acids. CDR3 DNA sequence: TGTGCCAGCAGCCAAATTGGGGCAGGGAATGAGCAGCTCTTC. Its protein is CASSQIGAGNEQLF.

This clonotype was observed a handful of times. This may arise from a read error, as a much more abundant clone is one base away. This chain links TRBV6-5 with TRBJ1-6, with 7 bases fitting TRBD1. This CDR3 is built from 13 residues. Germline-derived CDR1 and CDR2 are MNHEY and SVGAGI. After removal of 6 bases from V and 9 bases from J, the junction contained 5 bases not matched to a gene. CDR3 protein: CASRDRAGSPLHF. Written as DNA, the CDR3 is TGTGCCAGCAGAGACAGGGCTGGTTCACCCCTCCACTTT.

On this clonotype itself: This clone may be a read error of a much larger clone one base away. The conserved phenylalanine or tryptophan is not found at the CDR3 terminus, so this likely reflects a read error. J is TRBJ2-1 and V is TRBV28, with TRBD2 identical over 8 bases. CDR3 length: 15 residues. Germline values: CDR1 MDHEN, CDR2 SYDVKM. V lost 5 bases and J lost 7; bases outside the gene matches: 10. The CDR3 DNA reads TGTGCCAGCAGTCTCGGACTAGCTGGGGAAAATGAGCAGTTCCTC. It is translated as CASSLGLAGENEQFL.

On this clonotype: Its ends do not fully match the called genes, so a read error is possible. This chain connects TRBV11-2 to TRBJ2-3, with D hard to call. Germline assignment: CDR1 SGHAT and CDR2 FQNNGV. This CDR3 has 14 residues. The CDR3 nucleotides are TGTGCCAGCAGCCGTACGGGCACGTACAGTACGCATTATTTT. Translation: CASSRTGTYSTHYF.

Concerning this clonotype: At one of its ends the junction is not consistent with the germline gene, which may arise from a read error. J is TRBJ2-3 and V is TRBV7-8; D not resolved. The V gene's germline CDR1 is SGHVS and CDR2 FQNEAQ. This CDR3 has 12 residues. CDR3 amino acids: CASSSVRDAQYF. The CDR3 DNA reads TGTGCCAGCAGCTCGGTCCGAGATGCGCAGTATTTT.

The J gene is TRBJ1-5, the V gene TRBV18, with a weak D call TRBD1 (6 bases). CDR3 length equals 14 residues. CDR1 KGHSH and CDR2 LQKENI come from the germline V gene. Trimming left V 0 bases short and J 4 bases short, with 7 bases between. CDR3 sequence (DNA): TGTGCCAGCTCACCACCAGGGGGTAATCAGCCCCAGCATTTT. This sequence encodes CASSPPGGNQPQHF.

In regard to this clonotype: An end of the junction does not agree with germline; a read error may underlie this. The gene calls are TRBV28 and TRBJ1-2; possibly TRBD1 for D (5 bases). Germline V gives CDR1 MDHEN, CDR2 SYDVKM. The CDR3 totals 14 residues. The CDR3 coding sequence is TGTGCCAGCAGTTCCAGGGCCCCTCCTTATGCCTACACCTTC. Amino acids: CASSSRAPPYAYTF.

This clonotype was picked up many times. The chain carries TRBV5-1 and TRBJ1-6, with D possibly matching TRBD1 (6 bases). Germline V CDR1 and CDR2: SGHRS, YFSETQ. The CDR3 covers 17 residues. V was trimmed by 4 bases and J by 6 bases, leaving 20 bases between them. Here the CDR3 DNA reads TGCGCCAGCAGCCCCCGGACAGCCGTAGATTCTAATTCACCCCTCCACTTT. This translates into CASSPRTAVDSNSPLHF.

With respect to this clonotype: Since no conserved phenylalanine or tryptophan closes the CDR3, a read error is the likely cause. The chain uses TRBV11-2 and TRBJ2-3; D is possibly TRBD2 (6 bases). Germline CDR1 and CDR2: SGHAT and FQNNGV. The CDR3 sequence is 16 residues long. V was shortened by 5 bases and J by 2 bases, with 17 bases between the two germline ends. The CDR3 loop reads CASSPLTGSDTDTQYS. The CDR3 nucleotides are TGTGCCAGCAGCCCCCTGACCGGGAGTGACACAGATACGCAGTATTCT.

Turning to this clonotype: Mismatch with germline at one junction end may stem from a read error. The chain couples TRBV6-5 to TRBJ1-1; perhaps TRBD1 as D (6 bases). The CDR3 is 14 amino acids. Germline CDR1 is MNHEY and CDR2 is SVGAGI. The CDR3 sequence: CVSSSLGRDTDAFF. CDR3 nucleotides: TGTGTCAGCAGCAGCCTGGGTCGGGACACTGACGCTTTCTTT.

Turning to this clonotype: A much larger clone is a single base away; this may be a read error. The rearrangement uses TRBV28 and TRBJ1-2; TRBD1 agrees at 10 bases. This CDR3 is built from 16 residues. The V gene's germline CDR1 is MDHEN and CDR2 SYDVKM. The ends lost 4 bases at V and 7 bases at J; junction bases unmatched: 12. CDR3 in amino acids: CASSSSARGQGRGYTF. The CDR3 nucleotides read TGTGCCAGCAGTTCCTCCGCCCGGGGACAGGGGCGTGGCTACACCTTC.

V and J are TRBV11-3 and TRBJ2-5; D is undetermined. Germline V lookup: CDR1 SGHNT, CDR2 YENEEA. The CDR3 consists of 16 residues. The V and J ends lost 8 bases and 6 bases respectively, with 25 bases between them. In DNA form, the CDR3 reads TGTGCCAGCTCGGTTGCGGCCAATCTGGGCCGTAAGACCCAGTACTTC. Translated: CASSVAANLGRKTQYF.

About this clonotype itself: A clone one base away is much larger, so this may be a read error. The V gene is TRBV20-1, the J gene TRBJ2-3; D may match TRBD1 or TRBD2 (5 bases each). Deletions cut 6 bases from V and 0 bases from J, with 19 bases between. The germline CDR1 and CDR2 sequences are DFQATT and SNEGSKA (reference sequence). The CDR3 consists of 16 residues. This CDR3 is CSANEASRVSTDTQYF. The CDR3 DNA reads TGCAGTGCGAATGAAGCTAGCAGGGTTAGCACAGATACGCAGTATTTT.

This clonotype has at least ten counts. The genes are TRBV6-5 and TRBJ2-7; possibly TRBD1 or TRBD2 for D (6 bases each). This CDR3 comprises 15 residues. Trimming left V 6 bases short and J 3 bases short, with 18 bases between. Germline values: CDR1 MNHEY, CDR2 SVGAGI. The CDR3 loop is CASRGGGWDGYEQYF. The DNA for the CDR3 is TGTGCCAGCAGAGGAGGGGGATGGGACGGCTACGAGCAGTACTTC.

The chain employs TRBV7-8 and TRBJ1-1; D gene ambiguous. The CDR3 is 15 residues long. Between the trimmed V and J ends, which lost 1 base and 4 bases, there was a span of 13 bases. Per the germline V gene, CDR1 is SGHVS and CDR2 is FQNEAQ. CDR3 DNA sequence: TGTGCCAGCAGCTTAGTTGCCAGGTGGGCCACTGAAGCTTTCTTT. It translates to CASSLVARWATEAFF.

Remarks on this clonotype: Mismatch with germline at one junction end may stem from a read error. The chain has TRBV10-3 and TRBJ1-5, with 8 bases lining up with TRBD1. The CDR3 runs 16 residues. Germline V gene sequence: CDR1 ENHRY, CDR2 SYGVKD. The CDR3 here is CDINERTGRSNQPQHF. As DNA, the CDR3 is TGTGACATCAATGAAAGGACAGGGAGGAGCAATCAGCCCCAGCATTTT.